This note documents a single TCR beta chain sequence. The data are from a study of cytomegalovirus exposure and HLA in healthy donors. The CDR3 length is 15 residues. Germline V CDR1 and CDR2: SGHTA, FQGNSA. Trimming stripped 1 base from V and 6 bases from J, with 15 bases between. Vbeta (60) and Jbeta (13) primers were used in the PCR. Assay: immunoSEQ multiplex PCR; the TCRdb copy retains only in-frame clones and omits some. The top ten clones hold about 14% of a sample with 150,000 to 200,000 clones, about 80% of them seen once. The clonotype originates from a man aged 45-65 years in good health and CMV-seropositive. Sequenced input: PBMCs. This rearrangement joins TRBV7-2 to TRBJ1-1, with D perhaps TRBD1 (6 bases). CDR3 DNA sequence: TGTGCCAGCAGCTTAGTAGGCAGGGGTTTAGCTGAAGCTTTCTTT. This translates into CASSLVGRGLAEAFF. Drawing the rest from reference TRBV7-2 and TRBJ1-1, the complete variable domain is GAGVSQSPSNKVTEKGKDVELRCDPISGHTALYWYRQSLGQGLEFLIYFQGNSAPDKSGLPSDRFSAERTGGSVSTLTIQRTQQEDSAVYLCASSLVGRGLAEAFFGQGTRLTVV.